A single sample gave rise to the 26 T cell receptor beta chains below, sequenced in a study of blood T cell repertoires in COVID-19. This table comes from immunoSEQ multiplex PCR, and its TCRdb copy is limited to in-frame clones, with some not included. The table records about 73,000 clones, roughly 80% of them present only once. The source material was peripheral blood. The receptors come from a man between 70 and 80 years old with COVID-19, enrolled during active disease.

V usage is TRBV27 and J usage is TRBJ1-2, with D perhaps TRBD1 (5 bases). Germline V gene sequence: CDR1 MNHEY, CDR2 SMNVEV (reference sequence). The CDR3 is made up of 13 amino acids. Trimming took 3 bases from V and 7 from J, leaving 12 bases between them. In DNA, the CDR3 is TGTGCCAGCAGTTTCTTACTGGGGGGTGGCTACACCTTC. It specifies CASSFLLGGGYTF.

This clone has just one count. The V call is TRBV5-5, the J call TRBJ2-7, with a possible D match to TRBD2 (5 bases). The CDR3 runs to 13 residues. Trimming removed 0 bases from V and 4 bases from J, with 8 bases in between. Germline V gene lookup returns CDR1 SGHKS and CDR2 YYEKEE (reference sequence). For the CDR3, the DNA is TGTGCCAGCAGCTTGGGAGGGCCTTACGAGCAGTACTTC. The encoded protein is CASSLGGPYEQYF.

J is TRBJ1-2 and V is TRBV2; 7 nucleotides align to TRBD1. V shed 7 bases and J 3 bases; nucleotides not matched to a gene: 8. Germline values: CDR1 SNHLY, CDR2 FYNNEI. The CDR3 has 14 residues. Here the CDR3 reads CASTPGQADYGYTF. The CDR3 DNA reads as TGTGCCAGCACCCCCGGACAGGCCGACTATGGCTACACCTTC.

In DNA, the CDR3 is TGTGCCAGCTCACCTACGACAGGAGCGTCCGGAGACTACACCTTC. Protein product: CASSPTTGASGDYTF. This chain uses TRBV18 with TRBJ1-2; tentatively, D is TRBD1 (6 bases). Looked up from germline, CDR1 is KGHSH and CDR2 is LQKENI. V lost 3 bases, J lost 10 bases, and 21 bases lay in between. The CDR3 totals 15 residues.

The CDR3 loop is CASSGGLNTEAFF. CDR3 bases: TGTGCCAGCAGCGGCGGTCTGAACACTGAAGCTTTCTTT. This chain joins TRBV9 and TRBJ1-1; D gene uncertain. The CDR3 contains 13 residues. V lost 3 bases, J lost 0 bases, and 6 bases lay in between. Looked up from germline, CDR1 is SGDLS and CDR2 is YYNGEE.

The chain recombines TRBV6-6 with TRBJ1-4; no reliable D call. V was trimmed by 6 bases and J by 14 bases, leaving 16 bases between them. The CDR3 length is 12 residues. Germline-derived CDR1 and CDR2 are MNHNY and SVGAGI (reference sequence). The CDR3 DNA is TGTGCCAGCAGCTCCCCGGAGGTTAGGCTGTTTTTT. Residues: CASSSPEVRLFF.

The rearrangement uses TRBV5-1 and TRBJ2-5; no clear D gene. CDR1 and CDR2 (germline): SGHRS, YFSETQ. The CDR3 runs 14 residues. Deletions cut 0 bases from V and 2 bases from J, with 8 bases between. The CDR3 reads CASSLAFLQETQYF. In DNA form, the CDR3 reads TGCGCCAGCAGCTTGGCCTTTTTACAAGAGACCCAGTACTTC.

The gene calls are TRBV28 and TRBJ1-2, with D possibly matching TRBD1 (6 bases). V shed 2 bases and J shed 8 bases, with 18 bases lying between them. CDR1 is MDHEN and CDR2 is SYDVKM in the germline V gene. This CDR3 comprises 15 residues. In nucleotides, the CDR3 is TGTGCCAGCAGTTTAATAACAGGGTCGATCCGGGGCTACACCTTC. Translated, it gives CASSLITGSIRGYTF.

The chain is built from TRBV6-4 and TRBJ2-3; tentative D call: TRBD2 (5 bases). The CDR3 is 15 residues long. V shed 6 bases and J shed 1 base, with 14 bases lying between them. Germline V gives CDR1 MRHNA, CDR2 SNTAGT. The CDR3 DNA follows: TGTGCCAGCAGCCGCCTAGCAGACGGCACAGATACGCAGTATTTT. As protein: CASSRLADGTDTQYF.

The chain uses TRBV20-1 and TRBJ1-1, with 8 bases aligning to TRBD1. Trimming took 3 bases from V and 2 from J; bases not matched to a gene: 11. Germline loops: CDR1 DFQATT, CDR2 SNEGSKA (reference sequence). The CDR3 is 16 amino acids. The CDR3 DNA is TGCAGTGCTAGTTGGCAGGGGGCGGGAGTCAACACTGAAGCTTTCTTT. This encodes CSASWQGAGVNTEAFF.

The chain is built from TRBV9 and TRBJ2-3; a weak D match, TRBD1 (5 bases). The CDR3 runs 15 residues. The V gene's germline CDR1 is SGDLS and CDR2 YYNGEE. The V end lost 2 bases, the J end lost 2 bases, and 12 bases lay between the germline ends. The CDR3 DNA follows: TGTGCCAGCAGCGTGATAGGGGATAACACAGATACGCAGTATTTT. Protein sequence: CASSVIGDNTDTQYF.

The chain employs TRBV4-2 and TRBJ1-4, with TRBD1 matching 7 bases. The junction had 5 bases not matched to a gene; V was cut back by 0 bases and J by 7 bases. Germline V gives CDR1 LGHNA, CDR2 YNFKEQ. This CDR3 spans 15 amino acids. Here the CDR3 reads CASSQEQGSVEKLFF. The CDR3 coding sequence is TGTGCCAGCAGCCAAGAACAGGGGTCGGTTGAAAAACTGTTTTTT.

The chain's CDR3 is CATRGLTYEQYF. CDR3 nucleotide sequence: TGTGCCACCCGTGGCCTGACCTACGAGCAGTACTTC. This chain connects TRBV6-5 to TRBJ2-7; no definite D call. Trimming cost V 10 bases and J 2 bases, with 12 bases left between them. Germline V gene sequence: CDR1 MNHEY, CDR2 SVGAGI. There are 12 residues in the CDR3.

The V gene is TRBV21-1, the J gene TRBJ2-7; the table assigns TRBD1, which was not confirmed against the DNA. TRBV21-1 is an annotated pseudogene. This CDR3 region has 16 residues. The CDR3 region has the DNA TGTGCCAGCAGCAAGCAATTGGACAGCGAATCCTACGAGCAGTACTTC. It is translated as CASSKQLDSESYEQYF.

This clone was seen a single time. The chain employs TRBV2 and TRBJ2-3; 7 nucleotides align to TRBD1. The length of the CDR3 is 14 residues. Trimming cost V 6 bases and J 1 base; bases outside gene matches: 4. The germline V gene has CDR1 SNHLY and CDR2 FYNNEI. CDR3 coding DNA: TGTGCCAGCAGCGACAGGGAAGGCACAGATACGCAGTATTTT. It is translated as CASSDREGTDTQYF. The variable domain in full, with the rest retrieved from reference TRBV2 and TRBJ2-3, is EPEVTQTPSHQVTQMGQEVILRCVPISNHLYFYWYRQILGQKVEFLVSFYNNEISEKSEIFDDQFSVERPDGSNFTLKIRSTKLEDSAMYFCASSDREGTDTQYFGPGTRLTVL.

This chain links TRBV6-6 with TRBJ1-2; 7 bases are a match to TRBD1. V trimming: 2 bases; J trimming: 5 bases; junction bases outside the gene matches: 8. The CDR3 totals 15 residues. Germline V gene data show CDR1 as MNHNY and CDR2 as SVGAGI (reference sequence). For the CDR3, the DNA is TGTGCCAGCAGTTACGGAGGAGGGGGCATATATGGCTACACCTTC. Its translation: CASSYGGGGIYGYTF.

The CDR3 coding sequence is TGTGCCAGCAGCTTAACGGGCAGGGACAATGAGCAGTTCTTC. This codes for CASSLTGRDNEQFF. V is TRBV7-3 and J is TRBJ2-1; a possible D gene is TRBD1 (5 bases). The CDR3 has 14 residues. The germline CDR1 and CDR2 sequences are SGHTA and FQGTGA. Trimming took 0 bases from V and 5 from J, leaving 8 bases between them.

The DNA for the CDR3 is TGTGCCAGAAGCTTGCAGGGTCCAGGTTTAGGTCAGCCCCAGCATTTT. Translating it yields CARSLQGPGLGQPQHF. V gene TRBV5-3 combines with J gene TRBJ1-5, with D possibly TRBD1 on 5 matching bases. TRBV5-3 falls under the ORF class, with uncertain function. The CDR3 consists of 16 residues. V was cut by 1 base and J by 6 bases, with 17 bases left in between.

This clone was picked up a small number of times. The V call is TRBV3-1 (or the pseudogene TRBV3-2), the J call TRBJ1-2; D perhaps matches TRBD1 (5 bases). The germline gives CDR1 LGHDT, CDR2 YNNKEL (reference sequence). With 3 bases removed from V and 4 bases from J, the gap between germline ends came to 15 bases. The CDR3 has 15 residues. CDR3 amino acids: CASSQDGGLVYGYTF. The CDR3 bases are TGTGCCAGCAGCCAGGACGGGGGACTAGTCTATGGCTACACCTTC.

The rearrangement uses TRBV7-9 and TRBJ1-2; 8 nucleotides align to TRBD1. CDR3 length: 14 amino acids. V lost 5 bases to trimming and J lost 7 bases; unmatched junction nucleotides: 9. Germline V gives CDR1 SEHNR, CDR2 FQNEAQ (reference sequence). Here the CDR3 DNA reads TGTGCCAGCAGCCAAGACAGGGGAGAAGGTGGCTACACCTTC. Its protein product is CASSQDRGEGGYTF.

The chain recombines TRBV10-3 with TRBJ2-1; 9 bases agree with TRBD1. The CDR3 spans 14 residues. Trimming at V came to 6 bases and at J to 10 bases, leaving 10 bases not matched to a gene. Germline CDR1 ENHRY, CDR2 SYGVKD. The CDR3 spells CAIRDQQGAEEQFF. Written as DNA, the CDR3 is TGTGCCATCAGGGATCAACAGGGGGCCGAGGAGCAGTTCTTC.

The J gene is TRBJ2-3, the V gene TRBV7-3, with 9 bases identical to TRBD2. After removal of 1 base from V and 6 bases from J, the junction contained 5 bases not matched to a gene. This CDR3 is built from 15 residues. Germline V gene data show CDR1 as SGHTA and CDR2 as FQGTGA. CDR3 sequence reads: CASSLMGLASDTQYF. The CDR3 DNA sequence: TGTGCCAGCAGCTTAATGGGACTAGCCTCTGATACGCAGTATTTT.

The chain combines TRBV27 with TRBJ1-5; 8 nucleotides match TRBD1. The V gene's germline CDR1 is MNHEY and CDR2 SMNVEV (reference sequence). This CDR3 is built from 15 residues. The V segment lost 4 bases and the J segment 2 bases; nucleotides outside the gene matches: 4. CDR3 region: CASSWTGRGNQPQHF. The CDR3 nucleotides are TGTGCCAGCAGTTGGACAGGGCGCGGCAATCAGCCCCAGCATTTT.

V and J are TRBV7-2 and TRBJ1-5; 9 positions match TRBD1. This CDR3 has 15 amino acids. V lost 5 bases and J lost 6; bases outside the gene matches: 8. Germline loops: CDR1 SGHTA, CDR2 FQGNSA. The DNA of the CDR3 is TGTGCCAGCAGCGAAGGACAGGGGTATAGTCAGCCCCAGCATTTT. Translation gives CASSEGQGYSQPQHF.

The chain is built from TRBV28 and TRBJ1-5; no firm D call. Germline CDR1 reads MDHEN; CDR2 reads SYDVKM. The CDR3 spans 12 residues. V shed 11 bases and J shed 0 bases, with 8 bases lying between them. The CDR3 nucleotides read TGTGCCGCCAGGAATAGCAATCAGCCCCAGCATTTT. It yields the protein CAARNSNQPQHF.

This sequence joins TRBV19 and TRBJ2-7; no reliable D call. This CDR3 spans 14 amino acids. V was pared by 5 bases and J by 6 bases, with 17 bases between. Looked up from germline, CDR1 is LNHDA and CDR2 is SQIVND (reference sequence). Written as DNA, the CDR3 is TGTGCCAGTAGTCGACTCGCCTCAGCTTCCGAGCAGTACTTC. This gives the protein CASSRLASASEQYF.